The rows below give T cell receptor beta chains drawn from one sample of a study of Graves' ophthalmopathy and Graves' hyperthyroidism. Each CDR3 protein gets one entry after TCRdb re-called the multiplex PCR reads with MiXCR. The sample has more than 1,000,000 distinct CDR3 sequences, about two fifths seen once. The specimen was peripheral blood or thyroid tissue (not recorded which). Source of these receptors: an adult man with Graves' hyperthyroidism. Both conserved end residues are part of each CDR3. D genes are given only for firm matches. Clone size appears in some rows only: once, few, many, or a class for an expanded clone.

J: TRBJ1-5
D: NA
size: NA
V: TRBV19
CDR3: CASSIRTDGQPQHF
DNA: TGTGCCAGTAGTATACGGACAGATGGACAGCCCCAGCATTTT

J: TRBJ2-7
D: NA
size: once
V: TRBV7-9
CDR3: CASSSPPVGQSYEQYF
DNA: TGTGCCAGCAGCTCCCCTCCAGTGGGGCAGTCCTACGAGCAGTACTTC

J: TRBJ2-5
D: NA
size: many
V: TRBV10-2
CDR3: CASKGQPKETQYF
DNA: TGCGCCAGCAAAGGACAGCCGAAGGAGACCCAGTACTTC

J: TRBJ1-1
D: NA
size: NA
V: TRBV4-3
CDR3: CASSQDLGRTEAFF
DNA: TGCGCCAGCAGCCAAGATCTGGGTCGGACTGAAGCTTTCTTT

J: TRBJ1-1
D: NA
size: once
V: TRBV7-2
CDR3: CASSLARRGGEAFF
DNA: TGTGCCAGCAGCTTAGCGAGGAGGGGAGGTGAAGCTTTCTTT

J: TRBJ2-2
D: NA
size: many
V: TRBV2
CDR3: CASSEAFTGELFF
DNA: TGTGCCAGCAGTGAAGCATTCACCGGGGAGCTGTTTTTT

J: TRBJ1-2
D: NA
size: NA
V: TRBV7-2
CDR3: CASSPRTSGGRGGYTF
DNA: TGTGCCAGCAGCCCCCGGACTAGCGGGGGACGAGGTGGCTACACCTTC

J: TRBJ1-2
D: TRBD1
size: NA
V: TRBV5-4
CDR3: CASSLRDRGYGYTF
DNA: TGTGCCAGCAGCTTGCGGGACAGGGGCTATGGCTACACCTTC

J: TRBJ1-6
D: TRBD1
size: NA
V: TRBV10-3
CDR3: CASREDRDNSPLHF
DNA: TGTGCCAGCAGAGAGGACAGGGATAATTCACCCCTCCACTTT

J: TRBJ2-6
D: TRBD1
size: NA
V: TRBV12-3/TRBV12-4
CDR3: CASRRDRGVSGANVLTF
DNA: TGTGCCAGCAGGAGGGACAGGGGGGTCTCTGGGGCCAACGTCCTGACTTTC

J: TRBJ2-5
D: NA
size: many
V: TRBV12-3/TRBV12-4
CDR3: CASSFAEGETQYF
DNA: TGTGCCAGCAGTTTTGCGGAGGGGGAGACCCAGTACTTC

J: TRBJ1-2
D: TRBD1
size: NA
V: TRBV4-3
CDR3: CASSQGQVNYGYTF
DNA: TGCGCCAGCAGCCAGGGACAGGTGAACTATGGCTACACCTTC

J: TRBJ2-5
D: TRBD2
size: NA
V: TRBV29-1
CDR3: CSQGLAVVETQYF
DNA: TGCAGCCAAGGACTAGCAGTAGTTGAGACCCAGTACTTC

J: TRBJ1-1
D: NA
size: NA
V: TRBV4-3
CDR3: CASSQGTSGDTEAFF
DNA: TGCGCCAGCAGCCAGGGGACTAGCGGCGACACTGAAGCTTTCTTT

J: TRBJ1-5
D: NA
size: few
V: TRBV10-3
CDR3: CASGAGEPSQPQHF
DNA: TGTGCCAGTGGGGCGGGGGAGCCCTCTCAGCCCCAGCATTTT

J: TRBJ2-2
D: NA
size: few
V: TRBV4-1
CDR3: CASSQSRTQANTGELFF
DNA: TGCGCCAGCAGCCAATCCCGTACACAAGCGAACACCGGGGAGCTGTTTTTT

J: TRBJ1-6
D: NA
size: NA
V: TRBV6-6
CDR3: CASSPRASFAVYNSPLHF
DNA: TGTGCCAGCAGCCCTAGGGCATCTTTTGCTGTCTATAATTCACCCCTCCACTTT

J: TRBJ1-1
D: TRBD1
size: many
V: TRBV7-6
CDR3: CASSQSRTGRSEAFF
DNA: TGTGCCAGCAGCCAAAGCCGGACAGGCCGGTCTGAAGCTTTCTTT